The 15 T cell receptor beta chains presented below share a single source sample, sequenced in a study of T cells in localized non-small cell lung cancer. Measured with immunoSEQ multiplex PCR; TCRdb has only the in-frame clones, and not every one. This table holds some 19,000 clones, approximately 90% found once. This sample comprised peripheral blood, obtained before any cancer treatment. Receptors originate from a male donor aged 60 or over with stage I squamous cell lung carcinoma.

The J gene is TRBJ2-7, the V gene TRBV10-2; TRBD2 agrees at 7 bases. CDR3 length equals 14 residues. The junction had 10 bases not matched to a gene; V was cut back by 8 bases and J by 3 bases. Per germline, CDR1 WSHSY and CDR2 SAAADI. DNA of the CDR3: TGCGCCAGCTCGTATGGCGGGAGCAACTACGAGCAGTACTTC. Residues: CASSYGGSNYEQYF.

The rearrangement uses TRBV30 and TRBJ2-1; TRBD1 or TRBD2 may be the D gene (5 bases each). The length of the CDR3 is 15 residues. The V end was cut by 5 bases, the J end by 6 bases, with 20 bases between. Germline V gene sequence: CDR1 GTSNPN, CDR2 SVGIG (reference sequence). Here the CDR3 reads CAWGSGTTNGNEQFF. For the CDR3, the DNA is TGTGCCTGGGGGTCCGGGACGACCAATGGCAATGAGCAGTTCTTC.

This rearrangement joins TRBV28 to TRBJ1-2; D is undetermined. Per the germline V gene, CDR1 is MDHEN and CDR2 is SYDVKM. The CDR3 totals 15 residues. V lost 4 bases to trimming and J lost 4 bases, with 16 bases between them. The CDR3: CASSSNRGAFYGYTF. DNA for the CDR3: TGTGCCAGCAGTTCGAATCGGGGTGCCTTCTATGGCTACACCTTC.

The table lists this clone with a count of one. The chain's CDR3 is CASSPDRLNYGYTF. The CDR3 DNA reads TGTGCCAGCAGCCCGGACAGACTTAACTATGGCTACACCTTC. The genes are TRBV5-6 and TRBJ1-2; D may be TRBD1 (6 bases). Trimming pared 4 bases from V and 1 base from J, leaving 11 bases between. Germline CDR1 is SGHDT and CDR2 is YYEEEE. CDR3 length equals 14 residues.

This clone turned up a few times. The rearrangement joins TRBV27 to TRBJ2-2; the D gene is possibly TRBD2 (5 bases). This CDR3 has 15 amino acids. The germline CDR1 and CDR2 sequences are MNHEY and SMNVEV (reference sequence). The germline V and J ends were trimmed by 6 bases and 3 bases, with 14 bases remaining between them. DNA of the CDR3: TGTGCCAGCAGACCGGAGGCGGAATACACCGGGGAGCTGTTTTTT. Residues: CASRPEAEYTGELFF.

The rearrangement joins TRBV30 to TRBJ1-2, with D perhaps TRBD1 (5 bases). Germline-derived CDR1 and CDR2 are GTSNPN and SVGIG (reference sequence). The length of the CDR3 is 14 residues. The V end was cut by 3 bases, the J end by 3 bases, with 14 bases between. The CDR3 protein is CAWRDPDSHYGYTF. The CDR3 nucleotides read TGTGCCTGGAGGGACCCCGACAGTCACTATGGCTACACCTTC.

CDR3 sequence: CASSDQQGKGEKLFF. CDR3 DNA: TGCGCCAGCAGCGACCAGCAGGGGAAGGGGGAAAAACTGTTTTTT. The V call is TRBV5-1, the J call TRBJ1-4; a weak D match, TRBD1 (6 bases). The CDR3 loop spans 15 amino acids. V lost 4 bases and J lost 8, with 18 bases in between. The germline V gene encodes CDR1 SGHRS and CDR2 YFSETQ.

The CDR3 sequence is CASSRYGQDEQYF. CDR3 nucleotide sequence: TGTGCCAGCAGCAGGTACGGACAGGACGAGCAGTACTTC. V usage is TRBV7-2 and J usage is TRBJ2-7; 7 nucleotides align to TRBD1. V was pared by 5 bases and J by 5 bases, with 6 bases of the junction left unmatched. The CDR3 loop spans 13 amino acids. The germline gives CDR1 SGHTA, CDR2 FQGNSA.

The chain is built from TRBV7-2 and TRBJ2-3, with 9 positions matching TRBD2. Germline V gives CDR1 SGHTA, CDR2 FQGNSA. CDR3 length equals 13 residues. Trimming removed 5 bases from V and 8 bases from J; junction bases left unmatched: 5. CDR3 in amino acids: CASSPSGMGTQYF. CDR3 DNA sequence: TGTGCCAGCAGCCCTAGCGGGATGGGTACGCAGTATTTT. Full variable domain (missing parts from reference TRBV7-2 and TRBJ2-3): GAGVSQSPSNKVTEKGKDVELRCDPISGHTALYWYRQSLGQGLEFLIYFQGNSAPDKSGLPSDRFSAERTGGSVSTLTIQRTQQEDSAVYLCASSPSGMGTQYFGPGTRLTVL.

Judged by abundance, this clone is large. This sequence joins TRBV7-8 and TRBJ1-5; D gene unclear. CDR1 and CDR2 from the germline V gene are SGHVS and FQNEAQ. V lost 10 bases to trimming and J lost 1 base, with 14 bases between them. The CDR3 has 14 amino acids. CDR3 amino acids: CATIDGFSNQPQHF. DNA for the CDR3: TGTGCCACCATAGATGGGTTCAGCAATCAGCCCCAGCATTTT.

The chain uses TRBV4-2 and TRBJ2-7, with 10 bases that match TRBD2. Germline CDR1 reads LGHNA; CDR2 reads YNFKEQ. This CDR3 spans 15 amino acids. Losses at the gene ends were 0 bases for V and 4 bases for J; bases not matched to a gene: 3. The CDR3 DNA sequence: TGTGCCAGCAGCCAAGAAGCGGGAGGGCCGTACGAGCAGTACTTC. Translating gives CASSQEAGGPYEQYF.

V gene TRBV25-1 combines with J gene TRBJ2-1; no clear D gene. Germline V gene lookup returns CDR1 MGHDK and CDR2 SYGVNS. Deletions cut 7 bases from V and 5 bases from J, with 18 bases between. The CDR3 is 15 residues long. The DNA for the CDR3 is TGTGCCAGCACTGTGAATAAGGTGGGGAACAATGAGCAGTTCTTC. This gives the protein CASTVNKVGNNEQFF.

The chain couples TRBV4-2 to TRBJ2-5; 7 positions agree with TRBD1. Losses at the gene ends were 1 base for V and 5 bases for J; bases not matched to a gene: 7. Germline V gives CDR1 LGHNA, CDR2 YNFKEQ. CDR3 length: 15 amino acids. CDR3 protein: CASSQGQGGFETQYF. The CDR3 bases are TGTGCCAGCAGCCAAGGACAGGGCGGCTTTGAGACCCAGTACTTC.

V gene TRBV7-2 combines with J gene TRBJ2-5, with unresolved D. V was trimmed by 1 base and J by 4 bases, leaving 10 bases between them. Germline CDR1 and CDR2: SGHTA and FQGNSA. CDR3 length equals 14 residues. For the CDR3, the DNA is TGTGCCAGCAGCTTAGTGGTAGGGTCAGAGACCCAGTACTTC. Translated: CASSLVVGSETQYF.

The rearrangement uses TRBV9 and TRBJ1-3, with 7 bases matching TRBD1. The V gene end was trimmed by 1 base and the J gene end by 3 bases; junction bases not matched to a gene: 4. The germline V gene has CDR1 SGDLS and CDR2 YYNGEE. The length of the CDR3 is 15 residues. CDR3 region: CASSVTTGFGNTIYF. CDR3 bases: TGTGCCAGCAGCGTAACGACAGGGTTTGGAAACACCATATATTTT. Full variable domain (rest looked up from reference TRBV9 and TRBJ1-3): DSGVTQTPKHLITATGQRVTLRCSPRSGDLSVYWYQQSLDQGLQFLIQYYNGEERAKGNILERFSAQQFPDLHSELNLSSLELGDSALYFCASSVTTGFGNTIYFGEGSWLTVV.